Listed here are 17 T cell receptor beta chains from one sample, sequenced in a study of shared clonotypes between healthy human individuals (dated by TCRdb to about 2020). Library preparation was by the immunoSEQ multiplex PCR assay. TCRdb provides this immuneACCESS table in a form limited to in-frame rearrangements. Some clones are lacking; in checked studies, under half of them reflect an unresolved V gene, and why the rest are absent is not known. Here the sample has a few hundred thousand clones; 70% to 85% occur a single time. The top ten clones comprise about an eighth of the sample. Sequencing input: PBMCs. These receptors all stem from a woman in her thirties or forties in good health. Some clones in this sample may be carry-over from other donors' samples.

The V gene is TRBV5-1, the J gene TRBJ1-2, with a weak D call TRBD1 (6 bases). This CDR3 region has 14 residues. CDR1 and CDR2 (germline): SGHRS, YFSETQ. The V end was cut by 0 bases, the J end by 4 bases, with 10 bases between. CDR3 loop: CASSLGWTVYGYTF. The DNA of the CDR3 is TGCGCCAGCAGCTTGGGTTGGACAGTCTATGGCTACACCTTC. The variable domain in full, with the rest retrieved from reference TRBV5-1 and TRBJ1-2, is KAGVTQTPRYLIKTRGQQVTLSCSPISGHRSVSWYQQTPGQGLQFLFEYFSETQRNKGNFPGRFSGRQFSNSRSEMNVSTLELGDSALYLCASSLGWTVYGYTFGSGTRLTVV.

The sample holds a few counts of this clone. The chain uses TRBV4-2 and TRBJ2-3; 10 nucleotides align to TRBD2. The length of the CDR3 is 15 residues. Germline V gene sequence: CDR1 LGHNA, CDR2 YNFKEQ. Losses at the gene ends were 4 bases for V and 5 bases for J; bases not matched to a gene: 6. For the CDR3, the DNA is TGTGCCAGCAGCCCAGCGGGAGGGCCGCAAGATACGCAGTATTTT. Protein sequence: CASSPAGGPQDTQYF.

The DNA for the CDR3 is TGTGCCAGCAGCGTAGTCGGGGCGAACACCGGGGAGCTGTTTTTT. Protein: CASSVVGANTGELFF. V and J are TRBV9 and TRBJ2-2; the D gene is possibly TRBD2 (5 bases). V lost 0 bases to trimming and J lost 0 bases, with 6 bases between them. The CDR3 sequence is 15 residues long. CDR1 is SGDLS and CDR2 is YYNGEE in the germline V gene.

CDR3 sequence (DNA): TGTGCCAGCAGGAGGTGGACTAAGCCGTTCTTC. Translating it yields CASRRWTKPFF. This chain connects TRBV6-4 to TRBJ2-1, with D tentatively TRBD2 (6 bases). Trimming cost V 6 bases and J 15 bases, with 15 bases left between them. CDR1 and CDR2 (germline): MRHNA, SNTAGT. CDR3 length: 11 amino acids.

The chain employs TRBV30 and TRBJ2-4; maybe TRBD2 (7 bases). The CDR3 contains 15 residues. Deletions cut 5 bases from V and 4 bases from J, with 18 bases between. Germline V gene sequence: CDR1 GTSNPN, CDR2 SVGIG (reference sequence). The DNA for the CDR3 is TGTGCCTGGTCTAGGGGGGGCACCGCAAAAAACATTCAGTACTTC. Translated, it gives CAWSRGGTAKNIQYF.

This chain connects TRBV28 to TRBJ2-1, with D tentatively TRBD1 (6 bases). This CDR3 is built from 15 residues. Between the trimmed V and J ends, which lost 7 bases and 2 bases, there was a span of 15 bases. CDR1 is MDHEN and CDR2 is SYDVKM in the germline V gene. CDR3 coding DNA: TGTGCCAGCACCCATAGGGGGAGCCCCTACAATGAGCAGTTCTTC. It specifies CASTHRGSPYNEQFF.

The chain's CDR3 is CASSPRGGLSQLLREQYF. CDR3 sequence (DNA): TGCGCCAGCAGCCCCAGGGGGGGACTTTCCCAGCTTTTGAGGGAGCAGTACTTC. V is TRBV4-1 and J is TRBJ2-7, with D perhaps being TRBD1 or TRBD2 (7 bases each). CDR1 and CDR2 from the germline V gene are MGHRA and YSYEKL. The CDR3 is made up of 18 amino acids. The ends were cut back, 4 bases at V and 7 bases at J, with 29 bases in the middle.

V gene TRBV18 combines with J gene TRBJ1-6; D is undetermined. The CDR3 consists of 13 residues. Trimming removed 4 bases at V and 11 bases at J, with 12 bases between. Germline assignment: CDR1 KGHSH and CDR2 LQKENI. The CDR3 bases are TGTGCCAGCTCACAACAGAACCAACCACCCCTCCACTTT. Protein sequence: CASSQQNQPPLHF.

V and J are TRBV10-3 and TRBJ2-7, with 8 bases aligning to TRBD1. This CDR3 has 16 amino acids. Unmatched junction bases numbered 10, after V lost 4 bases and J lost 2 bases. Germline V gene data show CDR1 as ENHRY and CDR2 as SYGVKD. CDR3 coding DNA: TGTGCCATCAGTGGACAGGGGCCCGTTTCGGCCTACGAGCAGTACTTC. Its translation is CAISGQGPVSAYEQYF.

The chain combines TRBV10-3 with TRBJ2-1; 7 bases are a match to TRBD2. The CDR3 length is 15 residues. Germline V gives CDR1 ENHRY, CDR2 SYGVKD. V shed 4 bases, J shed 5 bases, and the junction held 8 bases outside the gene matches. CDR3 residues: CAISGLAGWDNEQFF. CDR3 nucleotides: TGTGCCATCAGTGGCTTAGCGGGCTGGGACAATGAGCAGTTCTTC.

The V and J genes are TRBV27 and TRBJ2-5, with D perhaps matching TRBD2 (6 bases). V dropped 2 bases and J dropped 2 bases, with 18 bases sitting between them. CDR3 length equals 17 residues. Germline V gives CDR1 MNHEY, CDR2 SMNVEV (reference sequence). CDR3 sequence reads: CASSLIGVGGNQETQYF. The DNA of the CDR3 is TGTGCCAGCAGTTTAATCGGTGTAGGCGGGAATCAAGAGACCCAGTACTTC.

This clone is judged medium-sized. Additional DNA sequences in this sample encode the identical CDR3. V and J are TRBV6-5 and TRBJ2-7, with 9 bases identical to TRBD2. V was clipped by 3 bases and J by 3 bases; unmatched bases: 6. The germline V gene has CDR1 MNHEY and CDR2 SVGAGI. The CDR3 has 15 amino acids. Here the CDR3 DNA reads TGTGCCAGCAGTTATTCGCCTAGCGGGAACTACGAGCAGTACTTC. Translation: CASSYSPSGNYEQYF.

The gene calls are TRBV27 and TRBJ2-7; 11 positions match TRBD2. Germline CDR1 is MNHEY and CDR2 is SMNVEV (reference sequence). V lost 0 bases to trimming and J lost 2 bases; unmatched junction nucleotides: 0. This CDR3 comprises 15 residues. The CDR3 bases are TGTGCCAGCAGTTTATCTAGCGGGAGGGCCTACGAGCAGTACTTC. This encodes CASSLSSGRAYEQYF.

The J gene is TRBJ2-1, the V gene TRBV6-6; TRBD1 matches at 10 bases. The CDR3 is 14 amino acids. V lost 6 bases and J lost 2; bases outside the gene matches: 1. CDR1 MNHNY and CDR2 SVGAGI come from the germline V gene (reference sequence). The CDR3 protein is CASRGQGAYNEQFF. The CDR3 nucleotides read TGTGCCAGCAGAGGACAGGGGGCCTACAATGAGCAGTTCTTC.

This rearrangement joins TRBV7-9 to TRBJ2-7, with a weak D call TRBD1 (6 bases). Germline V gene lookup returns CDR1 SEHNR and CDR2 FQNEAQ (reference sequence). Trimming removed 0 bases from V and 5 bases from J, with 14 bases in between. CDR3 length: 15 residues. CDR3: CASSLALGTYHEQYF. CDR3 bases: TGTGCCAGCAGCTTAGCGTTGGGGACATACCACGAGCAGTACTTC.

The chain employs TRBV10-2 and TRBJ2-1, with TRBD2 matching 7 bases. Germline assignment: CDR1 WSHSY and CDR2 SAAADI. CDR3 size: 15 residues. V shed 3 bases and J 6 bases; nucleotides not matched to a gene: 8. The CDR3 DNA is TGCGCCAGCAGTGAACGGGGGAGGGCCTCCAATGAGCAGTTCTTC. It translates to CASSERGRASNEQFF.

The chain combines TRBV6-6 with TRBJ2-3, with 9 bases matching TRBD2. After removal of 4 bases from V and 4 bases from J, the junction contained 6 bases not matched to a gene. Germline loops: CDR1 MNHNY, CDR2 SVGAGI (reference sequence). This CDR3 has 15 residues. The CDR3 bases are TGTGCCAGCAGTTTTAGCGGGAGAGGGGCAGATACGCAGTATTTT. It translates to CASSFSGRGADTQYF.